The 18 T cell receptor beta chains below were found in one sample sequenced in a study of cytomegalovirus exposure and HLA in healthy donors. PCR employed 60 Vbeta and 13 Jbeta primers. The method was immunoSEQ multiplex PCR; TCRdb's version includes in-frame clones alone and lacks a portion of them. Of hundreds of thousands of clones in the sample, roughly 68% were seen once. Material: PBMCs. These TCRs come from a man aged 40-50 years in good health and CMV-seropositive.

The chain couples TRBV6-4 to TRBJ2-3; 11 bases align to TRBD2. V lost 3 bases, J lost 0 bases, and 8 bases stayed unmatched. The CDR3 runs to 18 residues. CDR1 MRHNA and CDR2 SNTAGT come from the germline V gene. CDR3 DNA sequence: TGTGCCAGCAGTGATCGGCCTAGCGGGGGGATTAGCACAGATACGCAGTATTTT. Protein product: CASSDRPSGGISTDTQYF.

This clone was seen a few times. The chain recombines TRBV7-2 with TRBJ2-2; D ambiguous. The V end was cut by 3 bases, the J end by 0 bases, with 11 bases between. The CDR3 runs to 16 residues. The germline V gene has CDR1 SGHTA and CDR2 FQGNSA. CDR3 DNA: TGTGCCAGCAGCTTCGTCGGCGGATCGAACACCGGGGAGCTGTTTTTT. Encoded protein: CASSFVGGSNTGELFF. Full variable domain (rest looked up from reference TRBV7-2 and TRBJ2-2): GAGVSQSPSNKVTEKGKDVELRCDPISGHTALYWYRQSLGQGLEFLIYFQGNSAPDKSGLPSDRFSAERTGGSVSTLTIQRTQQEDSAVYLCASSFVGGSNTGELFFGEGSRLTVL.

In DNA form, the CDR3 reads TGCAGCGTTGAAGACGAACAGGGGTATGAAAAACTGTTTTTT. Its protein product is CSVEDEQGYEKLFF. The chain couples TRBV29-1 to TRBJ1-4; 7 nucleotides align to TRBD1. This CDR3 region has 14 residues. V shed 0 bases and J 6 bases; nucleotides not matched to a gene: 4. Germline values: CDR1 SQVTM, CDR2 ANQGSEA. The full variable domain, in which reference TRBV29-1 and TRBJ1-4 provide the parts outside the CDR3, is SAVISQKPSRDICQRGTSLTIQCQVDSQVTMMFWYRQQPGQSLTLIATANQGSEATYESGFVIDKFPISRPNLTFSTLTVSNMSPEDSSIYLCSVEDEQGYEKLFFGSGTQLSVL.

The chain has TRBV5-1 and TRBJ1-1, with D perhaps TRBD1 (5 bases). There are 14 residues in the CDR3. Trimming took 4 bases from V and 2 from J, leaving 12 bases between them. Germline V gives CDR1 SGHRS, CDR2 YFSETQ. This chain's CDR3 is CASSPGGGNTEAFF. The CDR3 DNA is TGCGCCAGCAGCCCCGGGGGGGGAAACACTGAAGCTTTCTTT.

This clone was detected only a few times. V usage is TRBV2 and J usage is TRBJ1-4; 9 bases are a match to TRBD1. The CDR3 contains 16 residues. In germline, CDR1 is SNHLY, CDR2 FYNNEI. The ends lost 4 bases at V and 3 bases at J; junction bases unmatched: 6. Here the CDR3 DNA reads TGTGCCAGCAGTGTCCGGGACAGGGCGGCTAATGAAAAACTGTTTTTT. This codes for CASSVRDRAANEKLFF. Drawing the rest from reference TRBV2 and TRBJ1-4, the complete variable domain is EPEVTQTPSHQVTQMGQEVILRCVPISNHLYFYWYRQILGQKVEFLVSFYNNEISEKSEIFDDQFSVERPDGSNFTLKIRSTKLEDSAMYFCASSVRDRAANEKLFFGSGTQLSVL.

The V gene is TRBV23-1, the J gene TRBJ2-2; 7 bases map to TRBD1. TRBV23-1 is an ORF; its function is uncertain. The CDR3 totals 17 residues. V lost 2 bases to trimming and J lost 3 bases; unmatched junction nucleotides: 9. This CDR3 is CASSQISDRDDTGELFF. CDR3 coding DNA: TGCGCCAGCAGTCAAATCTCCGACAGGGACGACACCGGGGAGCTGTTTTTT.

This rearrangement joins TRBV6-1 to TRBJ2-2; tentatively, D is TRBD1 (5 bases). Germline CDR1 is MNHNS and CDR2 is SASEGT. V lost 4 bases, J lost 1 base, and 10 bases lay in between. The CDR3 has 15 amino acids. CDR3 coding DNA: TGTGCCAGCAGTGGCTCCGGACAGAACACCGGGGAGCTGTTTTTT. It translates to CASSGSGQNTGELFF.

The chain employs TRBV6-5 and TRBJ2-7; D possibly corresponds to TRBD1 (6 bases). Germline V CDR1 and CDR2: MNHEY, SVGAGI. CDR3 length: 16 amino acids. V was trimmed by 0 bases and J by 0 bases, leaving 12 bases between them. The CDR3 nucleotides read TGTGCCAGCAGTTACTCCCCCCGGACAGCCTCCTACGAGCAGTACTTC. Translating it yields CASSYSPRTASYEQYF.

The rearrangement links TRBV2 to TRBJ1-5; D remains ambiguous. CDR3 length: 15 residues. Germline CDR1 reads SNHLY; CDR2 reads FYNNEI. V dropped 6 bases and J dropped 5 bases, with 17 bases sitting between them. This CDR3 reads CASRLRGGGYQPQHF. In DNA form, the CDR3 reads TGTGCCAGCAGGTTGCGTGGAGGAGGTTATCAGCCCCAGCATTTT. The complete variable domain, with remaining parts taken from reference TRBV2 and TRBJ1-5, reads EPEVTQTPSHQVTQMGQEVILRCVPISNHLYFYWYRQILGQKVEFLVSFYNNEISEKSEIFDDQFSVERPDGSNFTLKIRSTKLEDSAMYFCASRLRGGGYQPQHFGDGTRLSIL.

The genes are TRBV7-2 and TRBJ2-5, with D possibly TRBD1 on 5 matching bases. This CDR3 is 16 amino acids long. Germline CDR1 SGHTA, CDR2 FQGNSA. V lost 5 bases to trimming and J lost 2 bases, with 18 bases between them. CDR3 amino acids: CASSPHPDSLQETQYF. As DNA, the CDR3 is TGTGCCAGCAGCCCCCATCCCGACAGCCTGCAAGAGACCCAGTACTTC.

In its sample, this clone was seen a few times. The same CDR3 arises from other DNA sequences in this sample as well. The J gene is TRBJ2-7, the V gene TRBV28; unclear D gene. V was pared by 4 bases and J by 1 base, with 2 bases between. The CDR3 length is 11 residues. Germline loops: CDR1 MDHEN, CDR2 SYDVKM. This CDR3 is CASSSSYEQYF. CDR3 DNA: TGTGCCAGCAGTTCGTCCTACGAGCAGTACTTC.

V and J are TRBV10-3 and TRBJ2-7; 7 bases match TRBD1. Looked up from germline, CDR1 is ENHRY and CDR2 is SYGVKD. Germline trimming cut 3 bases from V and 2 bases from J; bases unmatched to any gene: 7. The CDR3 loop spans 15 amino acids. The CDR3 sequence: CAISEGRTGAYEQYF. CDR3 DNA sequence: TGTGCCATCAGTGAAGGACGGACAGGAGCCTACGAGCAGTACTTC.

The genes are TRBV6-1 and TRBJ1-3; a weak D match, TRBD1 (6 bases). With 4 bases removed from V and 2 bases from J, the gap between germline ends came to 9 bases. The germline CDR1 and CDR2 sequences are MNHNS and SASEGT. This CDR3 has 14 amino acids. Written as DNA, the CDR3 is TGTGCCAGCAGTGGGGGACACACTGGAAACACCATATATTTT. Translated, it gives CASSGGHTGNTIYF.

The chain has TRBV6-1 and TRBJ2-7, with a tentative D call TRBD2 (6 bases). The CDR3 is made up of 15 amino acids. V was shortened by 1 base and J by 3 bases, with 13 bases between the two germline ends. Germline CDR1 MNHNS, CDR2 SASEGT. The CDR3 nucleotides are TGTGCCAGCAGTGAAGGGGCGGGACGGAACTACGAGCAGTACTTC. Its protein is CASSEGAGRNYEQYF.

CDR3 in DNA: TGTGCCAGCATCGCTAGCGGGGAATTCACAGATACGCAGTATTTT. Residues: CASIASGEFTDTQYF. V gene TRBV2 combines with J gene TRBJ2-3; 9 bases are shared with TRBD2. CDR1 and CDR2 from the germline V gene are SNHLY and FYNNEI. This CDR3 has 15 residues. V lost 7 bases to trimming and J lost 2 bases; unmatched junction nucleotides: 7.

CDR3 in DNA: TGCAGCGCCCCACTAGCGGGGGGTCGGGAGACCCAGTACTTC. Translation: CSAPLAGGRETQYF. The rearrangement uses TRBV29-1 and TRBJ2-5; TRBD2 matches 12 bases. CDR1 and CDR2 (germline): SQVTM, ANQGSEA. The J segment lost 5 bases and the V segment lost 7 bases, leaving 8 bases of the junction unmatched. The CDR3 extends over 14 amino acids.

The chain carries TRBV2 and TRBJ1-1; 7 nucleotides align to TRBD1. CDR1 is SNHLY and CDR2 is FYNNEI in the germline V gene. The CDR3 totals 13 residues. The trim removed 9 bases at V and 0 bases at J, leaving 4 bases unmatched. The CDR3 here is CARKTGMNTEAFF. CDR3 DNA sequence: TGTGCCAGGAAGACAGGGATGAACACTGAAGCTTTCTTT.

This clone was counted between two and nine times. This rearrangement joins TRBV7-2 to TRBJ2-2; D is unclear. The germline CDR1 and CDR2 sequences are SGHTA and FQGNSA. CDR3 length: 15 residues. V dropped 1 base and J dropped 4 bases, with 10 bases sitting between them. CDR3 amino acids: CASSLVSRGTGELFF. For the CDR3, the DNA is TGTGCCAGCAGCTTAGTAAGCCGAGGCACCGGGGAGCTGTTTTTT.